This T cell receptor (beta chain) was found in a study of blood T cell repertoires in COVID-19. Study in general: Samples of COVID-19 (acute and convalescent) were obtained from the United States, Italy and Spain. T cells, B-cell-depleted T cells, or PBMCs supplied cDNA or gDNA.

TCRdb keeps only in-frame clones here, not all; method: immunoSEQ multiplex PCR. The sample carries roughly 160,000 clones, 80% to 85% recorded once. Membership in each cohort depended on participant-reported clinical history. The TCR was taken from an older woman who had recovered from COVID-19. The sample comprised PBMCs or T cells enriched from blood (not recorded which).

Written as DNA, the CDR3 is TGTGCCAGCAGCTTGTCTGCAGGGGGCGCATCGGGTGGCTACACCTTC. Translating gives CASSLSAGGASGGYTF. The rearrangement uses TRBV5-6 and TRBJ1-2; TRBD1 agrees at 8 bases. V shed 1 base, J shed 7 bases, and the junction held 12 bases outside the gene matches. This CDR3 is 16 amino acids long. In germline, CDR1 is SGHDT, CDR2 YYEEEE.